This T cell receptor beta chain was obtained from a study of metastatic and nonmetastatic thyroid tumors. Overall study: For malignant and benign thyroid patients, tumor or nodule tissue and blood were the sources whose repertoires were compared.

Each patient came to thyroid surgery without any prior treatment (of any kind). Original analysis: The distant-metastasis classifier for papillary thyroid cancer was built from CDR3 differences across clinicopathological groups. MiXCR re-clonotyped the PCR reads for TCRdb. TCRdb, not the authors, supplied the V and J calls. The top ten clones hold approximately 15% of a sample with 15,000 to 20,000 clones, over 20% of them seen once. Germline CDR1 is LGHDT and CDR2 is YNNKEL (reference sequence). This CDR3 is built from 15 residues. V lost 4 bases and J lost 5, with 17 bases in between. Source material: tumor tissue. The gene calls are TRBV3-1 and TRBJ1-2; TRBD1 is a possible D gene (6 bases). The TCR was taken from a female donor with papillary thyroid cancer or a benign thyroid nodule (not recorded which). Some clones in this sample may be carry-over from other donors' samples. The CDR3 DNA follows: TGTGCCAGCAGCCCAGGGGACCGCCTATTGTATGGCTACACCTTC. This codes for CASSPGDRLLYGYTF.